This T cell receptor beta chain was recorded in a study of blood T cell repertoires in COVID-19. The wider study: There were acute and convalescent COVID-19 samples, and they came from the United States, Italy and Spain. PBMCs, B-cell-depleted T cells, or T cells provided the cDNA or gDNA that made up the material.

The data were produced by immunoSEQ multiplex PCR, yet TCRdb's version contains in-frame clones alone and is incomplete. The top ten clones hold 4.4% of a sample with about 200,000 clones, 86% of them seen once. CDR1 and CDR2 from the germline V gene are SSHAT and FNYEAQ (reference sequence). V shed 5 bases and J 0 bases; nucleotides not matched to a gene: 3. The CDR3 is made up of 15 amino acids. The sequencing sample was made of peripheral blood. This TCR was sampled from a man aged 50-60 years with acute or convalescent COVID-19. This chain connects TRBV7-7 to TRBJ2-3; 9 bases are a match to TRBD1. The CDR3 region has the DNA TGTGCCAGCAGCCCAGACAGGGGGAGCACAGATACGCAGTATTTT. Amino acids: CASSPDRGSTDTQYF.